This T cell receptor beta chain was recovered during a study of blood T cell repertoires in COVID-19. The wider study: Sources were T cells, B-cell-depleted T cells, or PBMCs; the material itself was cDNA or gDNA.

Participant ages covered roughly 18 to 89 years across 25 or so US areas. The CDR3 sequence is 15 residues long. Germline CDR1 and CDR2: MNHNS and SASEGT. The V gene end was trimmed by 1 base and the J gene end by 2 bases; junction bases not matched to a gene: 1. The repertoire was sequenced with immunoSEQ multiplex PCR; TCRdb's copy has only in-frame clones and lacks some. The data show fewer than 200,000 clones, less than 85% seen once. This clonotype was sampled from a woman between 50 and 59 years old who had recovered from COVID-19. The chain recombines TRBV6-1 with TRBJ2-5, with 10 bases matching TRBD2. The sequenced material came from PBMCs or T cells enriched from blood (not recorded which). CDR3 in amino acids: CASSEEAGGQETQYF. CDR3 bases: TGTGCCAGCAGTGAAGAAGCGGGGGGGCAAGAGACCCAGTACTTC.